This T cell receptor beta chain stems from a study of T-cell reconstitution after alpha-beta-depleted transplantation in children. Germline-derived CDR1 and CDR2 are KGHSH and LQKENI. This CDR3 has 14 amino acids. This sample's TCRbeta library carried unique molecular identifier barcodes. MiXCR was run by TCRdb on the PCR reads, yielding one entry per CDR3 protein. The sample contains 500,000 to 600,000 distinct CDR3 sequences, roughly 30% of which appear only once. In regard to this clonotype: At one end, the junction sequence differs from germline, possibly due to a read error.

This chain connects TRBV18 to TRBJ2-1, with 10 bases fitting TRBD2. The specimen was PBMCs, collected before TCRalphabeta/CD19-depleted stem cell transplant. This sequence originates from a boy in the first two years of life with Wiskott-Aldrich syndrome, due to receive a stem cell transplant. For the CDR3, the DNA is TGTGCCAGCTCACCACTAATCAAGCGGGAGGGCCTGGTCTTC. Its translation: CASSPLIKREGLVF.